This T cell receptor beta chain was documented in a study of blood T cell repertoires in COVID-19. About the study: The cDNA or gDNA used as material had been derived from T cells, B-cell-depleted T cells, or PBMCs.

The CDR3 is 11 amino acids. The germline CDR1 and CDR2 sequences are MDHEN and SYDVKM. Trimming shortened V by 9 bases and J by 1 base, and 6 bases separated the two germline ends. Profiled with immunoSEQ multiplex PCR; TCRdb holds only in-frame clones, not every one. The table shows hundreds of thousands of clones, with roughly 86% occurring only once. The gene calls are TRBV28 and TRBJ1-1; D not certain. This TCR came from a woman aged 30 to 39 who had recovered from COVID-19. The sequencing input was PBMCs or T cells enriched from blood (not recorded which). The CDR3 DNA is TGTGCCAGGGCAGGGAACACTGAAGCTTTCTTT. This codes for CARAGNTEAFF.